This is a list of T cell receptor beta chains from one sample in a study of blood T cell repertoires in COVID-19. TCRdb keeps only in-frame clones here, not all; method: immunoSEQ multiplex PCR. The sample comprises 250,000 to 300,000 clones, approximately 91% of which are singletons, and 2.3% rests with the top ten. Sequencing was done on a sample of PBMCs or T cells enriched from blood (not recorded which). Receptor source: a woman aged 40 to 50 with acute COVID-19. CDR3s include the opening cysteine and the closing phenylalanine or tryptophan. A D gene is named only where the DNA matches it firmly. Part of the rows lack a size; the others show once, few, many or a class for expanded clones.

v_gene	abundance	j_gene	d_gene	CDR3nt	CDR3aa
TRBV7-9	once	TRBJ1-2	TRBD1	TGTGCCAGCAGCCCAGGGGGTAAAGGCTACACCTTC	CASSPGGKGYTF
TRBV2	NA	TRBJ1-5	NA	TGTGCCAGCAGAGGGGATAGCAATCAGCCCCAGCATTTT	CASRGDSNQPQHF
TRBV7-2	once	TRBJ2-3	NA	TGTGCCAGCAGCTTTGGTCGGGGGGCTACCACAGATACGCAGTATTTT	CASSFGRGATTDTQYF
TRBV5-1	NA	TRBJ2-1	TRBD1	TGCGCCAGCAGCAGCGACAGGGTTTTCTCCTACAATGAGCAGTTCTTC	CASSSDRVFSYNEQFF
TRBV4-2	NA	TRBJ2-1	NA	TGTGCCAGCAGCCGCGCGGGACAGCAAATTTACAATGAGCAGTTCTTC	CASSRAGQQIYNEQFF
TRBV27	NA	TRBJ2-2	TRBD2	TGTGCCAGCAGTCGCGGGGGCACCGGGGAGCTGTTTTTT	CASSRGGTGELFF
TRBV11-3	NA	TRBJ2-1	TRBD1	TGTGCCAGCAGCCCGCGACAGGGGACGAGCTCCTACAATGAGCAGTTCTTC	CASSPRQGTSSYNEQFF
TRBV18	NA	TRBJ2-3	NA	TGTGCCAGCTCATCAGGGGAACGGACAGATACGCAGTATTTT	CASSSGERTDTQYF
TRBV6-5	NA	TRBJ2-2	TRBD1	TGTGCCAGCAGTTCCGGGACAGGGATAATCACCGGGGAGCTGTTTTTT	CASSSGTGIITGELFF
TRBV4-1	NA	TRBJ2-4	TRBD2	TGCGCCAGCAGCCAACCCGGGACTAGCGGGAGGGCCTTTCACTTC	CASSQPGTSGRAFHF
TRBV12-5	NA	TRBJ2-7	TRBD2	TGTGCTAGTGGGGTCTCAGCGGGGGACTATTCCTACGAGCAGTACTTC	CASGVSAGDYSYEQYF
TRBV7-9	NA	TRBJ2-7	NA	TGTGCCAGCAGCTTAGGGACAGAATCCTACGAGCAGTACTTC	CASSLGTESYEQYF
TRBV15	NA	TRBJ2-7	NA	TGTGCCACCAGCAGAGATCTGCAGGGGAAGCAGTACTTC	CATSRDLQGKQYF
TRBV5-4	NA	TRBJ2-2	TRBD1	TGTGCCAGCAGGCGGACAGGGGCGAACACCGGGGAGCTGTTTTTT	CASRRTGANTGELFF
TRBV30	NA	TRBJ1-3	NA	TGTGCCTGGAGTGTACCGACAGTCTCTGGAAACACCATATATTTT	CAWSVPTVSGNTIYF
TRBV6-2/TRBV6-3	NA	TRBJ2-5	NA	TGTGCCAGCAGTTTAGGTGGGGGGCAAGAGACCCAGTACTTC	CASSLGGGQETQYF
TRBV2	NA	TRBJ2-5	NA	TGTGCCAGCAGTCACCGACACAAAGAGACCCAGTACTTC	CASSHRHKETQYF
TRBV9	few	TRBJ1-1	NA	TGTGCCAGCAGCCCCCAGGCGGGGGAGACTGAAGCTTTCTTT	CASSPQAGETEAFF
TRBV27	NA	TRBJ1-2	NA	TGTGCCAGCAGTTTATCTGGCAGGGCGTCCGGCTACACCTTC	CASSLSGRASGYTF
TRBV4-3	NA	TRBJ2-1	TRBD1	TGCGCCAGCAGCCGGGGACAGGGAAATTTAAGGAATGAGCAGTTCTTC	CASSRGQGNLRNEQFF
TRBV5-8	NA	TRBJ1-5	NA	TGTGCCAGCAGCTTGGAGCAGGCCCTGGGGCCCCAGCATTTT	CASSLEQALGPQHF
TRBV7-2	NA	TRBJ1-6	NA	TGTGCCAGCAACTGGGCACTGAATTCACCCCTCCACTTT	CASNWALNSPLHF
TRBV6-6	once	TRBJ1-2	TRBD1	TGTGCCAGCAGTTACACCCGGACAGGGGGCGCAGATGGCTACACCTTC	CASSYTRTGGADGYTF
TRBV5-6	NA	TRBJ2-7	TRBD1	TGTGCCAGCAGCTTTAACAGGGGAGTAGGCGAGCAGTACTTC	CASSFNRGVGEQYF
TRBV19	NA	TRBJ1-4	NA	TGTGCCAGTAGTATTAGCAGGGAAACTAATGAAAAACTGTTTTTT	CASSISRETNEKLFF
TRBV28	NA	TRBJ2-3	NA	TGTGCCAGCGGACCCCCCGAGCGGTCCAACACAGATACGCAGTATTTT	CASGPPERSNTDTQYF